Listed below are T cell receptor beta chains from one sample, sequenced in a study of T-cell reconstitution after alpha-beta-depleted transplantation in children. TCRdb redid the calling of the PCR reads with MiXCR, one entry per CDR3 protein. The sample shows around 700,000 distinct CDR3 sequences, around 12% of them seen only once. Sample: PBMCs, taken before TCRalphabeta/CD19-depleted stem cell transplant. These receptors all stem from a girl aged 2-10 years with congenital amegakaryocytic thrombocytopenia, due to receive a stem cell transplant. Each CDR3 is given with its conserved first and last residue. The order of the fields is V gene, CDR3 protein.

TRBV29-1	CCVQQTSGANEQFF
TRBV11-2	CASSFWESNEKLFF
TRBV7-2	CASSSGTPHNEQFF
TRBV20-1	CSARDFEATTGELFF
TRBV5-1	CASSLPRVSRMTGELFF
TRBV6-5	CASTSPGNTEAFF
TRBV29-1	CSVEKRSTDTQYF
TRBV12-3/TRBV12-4	CASSLARDRGIYEQFF
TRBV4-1	CAGRGGRDYGYTF
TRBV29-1	CSVDLAGIVHEQFF
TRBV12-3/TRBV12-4	CASSRISGLDSNEQFF
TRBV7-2	CAETKDLGTDTQYF
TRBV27	CASSLYTSGRAPYEQYF
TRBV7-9	CASSLVAGEDTQYF
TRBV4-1	CASSPLGTSGDANTGELFF
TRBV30	CAWSVSRDDGYTF
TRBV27	CASSPTGPYEQYF